This T cell receptor (beta chain) was observed in a study of sequential checkpoint blockade in melanoma. Clones were sequenced by immunoSEQ multiplex PCR, and TCRdb holds only the in-frame ones, with some missing. The repertoire has about 18,000 clones, around four fifths of them found once; the top ten carry almost 35%. Treatment defined: randomized to nivolumab then ipilimumab (arm A) or the reverse (arm B). From thawed PBMCs, live CD3+CD8+ cells negative for CD19 and CD56 were sorted. The sequence derives from a human donor with melanoma. The specimen comprised CD8+ T cells sorted from blood (inferred from file names), sampled from a patient given nivolumab and ipilimumab in sequence.

CDR3: CASSGLAGENNEQFF. CDR3 DNA: TGTGCCAGCAGCGGACTAGCGGGGGAGAATAATGAGCAGTTCTTC. The V and J genes are TRBV6-6 and TRBJ2-1; 13 positions agree with TRBD2. The CDR3 spans 15 residues. The germline V gene encodes CDR1 MNHNY and CDR2 SVGAGI (reference sequence). Germline trimming cut 6 bases from V and 7 bases from J; bases unmatched to any gene: 6.